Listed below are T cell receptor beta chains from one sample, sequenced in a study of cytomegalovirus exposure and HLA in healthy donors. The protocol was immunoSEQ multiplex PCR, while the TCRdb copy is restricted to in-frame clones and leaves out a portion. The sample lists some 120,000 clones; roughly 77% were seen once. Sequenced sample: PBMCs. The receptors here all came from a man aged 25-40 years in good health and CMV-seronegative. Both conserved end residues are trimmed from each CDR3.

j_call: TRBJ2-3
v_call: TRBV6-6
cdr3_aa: ASIASGTDTQY

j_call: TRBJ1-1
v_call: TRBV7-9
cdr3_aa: ASRQTTGNTEAF

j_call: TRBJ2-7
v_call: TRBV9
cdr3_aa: ASSPQDSNYEQY

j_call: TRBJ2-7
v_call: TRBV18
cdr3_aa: ASSLARGISSYEQY

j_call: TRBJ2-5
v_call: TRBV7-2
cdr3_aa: ASSLSSPVSSQY

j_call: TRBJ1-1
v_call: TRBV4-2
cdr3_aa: ASSRDSTGNTEAF

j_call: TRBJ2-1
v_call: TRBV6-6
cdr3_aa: ASSHSGEQF

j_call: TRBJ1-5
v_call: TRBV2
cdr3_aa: ASSVEGDNQPQH

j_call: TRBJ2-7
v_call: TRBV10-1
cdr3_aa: AWRGISYEQY

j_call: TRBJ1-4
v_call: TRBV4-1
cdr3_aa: ASSLQGWANEKLF

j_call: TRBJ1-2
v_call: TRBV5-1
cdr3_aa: ASREDRFNGYT